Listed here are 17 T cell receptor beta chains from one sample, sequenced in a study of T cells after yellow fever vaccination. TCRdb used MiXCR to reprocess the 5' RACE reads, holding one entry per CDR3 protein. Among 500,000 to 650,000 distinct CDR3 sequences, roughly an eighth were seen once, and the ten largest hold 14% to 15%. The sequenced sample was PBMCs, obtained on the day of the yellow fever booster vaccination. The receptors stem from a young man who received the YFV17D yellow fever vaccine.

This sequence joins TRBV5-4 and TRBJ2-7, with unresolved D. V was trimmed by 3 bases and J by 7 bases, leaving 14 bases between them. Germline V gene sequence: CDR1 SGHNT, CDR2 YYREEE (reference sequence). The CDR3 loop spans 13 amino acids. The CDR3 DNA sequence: TGTGCCAGCAGCTCCCCTTGGGCGGATGAGCAGTACTTC. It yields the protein CASSSPWADEQYF.

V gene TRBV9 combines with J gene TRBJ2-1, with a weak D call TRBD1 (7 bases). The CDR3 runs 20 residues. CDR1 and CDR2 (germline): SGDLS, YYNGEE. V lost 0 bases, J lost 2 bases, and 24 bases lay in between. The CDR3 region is CASSVGGRGVQGRPYNEQFF. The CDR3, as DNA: TGTGCCAGCAGCGTAGGGGGCAGGGGGGTACAGGGGAGACCCTACAATGAGCAGTTCTTC.

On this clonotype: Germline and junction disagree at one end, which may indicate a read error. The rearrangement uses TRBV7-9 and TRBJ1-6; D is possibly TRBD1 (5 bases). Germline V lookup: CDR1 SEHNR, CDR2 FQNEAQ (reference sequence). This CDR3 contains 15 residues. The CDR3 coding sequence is TGTGCCAGCAGCGTGGTGGGGGGTTCGGATTCACCCCTCCATTTT. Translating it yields CASSVVGGSDSPLHF. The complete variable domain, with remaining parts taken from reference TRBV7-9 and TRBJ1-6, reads DTGVSQNPRHKITKRGQNVTFRCDPISEHNRLYWYRQTLGQGPEFLTYFQNEAQLEKSRLLSDRFSAERPKGSFSTLEIQRTEQGDSAMYLCASSVVGGSDSPLHFGNGTRLTVT.

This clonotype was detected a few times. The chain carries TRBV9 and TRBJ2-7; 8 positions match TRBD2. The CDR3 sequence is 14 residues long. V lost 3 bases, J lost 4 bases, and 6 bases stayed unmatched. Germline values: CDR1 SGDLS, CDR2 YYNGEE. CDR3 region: CASSGTSPRYEQYF. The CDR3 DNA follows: TGTGCCAGCAGCGGGACTAGCCCTCGGTACGAGCAGTACTTC. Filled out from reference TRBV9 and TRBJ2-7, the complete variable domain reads DSGVTQTPKHLITATGQRVTLRCSPRSGDLSVYWYQQSLDQGLQFLIQYYNGEERAKGNILERFSAQQFPDLHSELNLSSLELGDSALYFCASSGTSPRYEQYFGPGTRLTVT.

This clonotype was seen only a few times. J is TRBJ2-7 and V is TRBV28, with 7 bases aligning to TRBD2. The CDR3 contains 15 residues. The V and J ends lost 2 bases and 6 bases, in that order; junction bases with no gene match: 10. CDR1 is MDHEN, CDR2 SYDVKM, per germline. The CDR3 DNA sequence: TGTGCCAGCAGTTTACAAATTGGCGGGAGTACCGAGCAGTACTTC. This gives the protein CASSLQIGGSTEQYF.

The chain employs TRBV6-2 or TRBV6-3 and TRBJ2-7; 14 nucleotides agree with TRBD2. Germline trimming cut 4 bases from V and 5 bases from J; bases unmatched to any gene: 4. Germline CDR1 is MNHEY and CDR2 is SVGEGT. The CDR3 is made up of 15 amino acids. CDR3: CASSLGLAGEDEQYF. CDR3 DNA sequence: TGTGCCAGCAGTTTGGGACTAGCGGGAGAGGACGAGCAGTACTTC.

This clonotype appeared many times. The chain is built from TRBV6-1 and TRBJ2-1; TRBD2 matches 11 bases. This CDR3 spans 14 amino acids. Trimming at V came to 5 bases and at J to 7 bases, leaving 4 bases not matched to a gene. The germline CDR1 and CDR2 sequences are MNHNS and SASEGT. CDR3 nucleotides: TGTGCCAGCAGTCAACTAGCGGGAGATAATGAGCAGTTCTTC. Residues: CASSQLAGDNEQFF.

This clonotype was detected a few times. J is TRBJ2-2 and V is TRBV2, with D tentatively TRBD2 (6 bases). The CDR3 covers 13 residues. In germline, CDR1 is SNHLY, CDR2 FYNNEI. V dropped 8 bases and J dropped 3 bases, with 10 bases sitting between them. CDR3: CASETRHTGELFF. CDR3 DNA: TGTGCCAGCGAGACTAGACACACCGGGGAGCTGTTTTTT.

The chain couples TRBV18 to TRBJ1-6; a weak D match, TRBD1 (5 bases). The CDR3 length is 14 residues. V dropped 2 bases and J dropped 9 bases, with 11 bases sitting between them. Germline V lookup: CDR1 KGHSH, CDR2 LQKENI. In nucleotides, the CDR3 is TGTGCCAGCTCACCAGTAGACAGTCGTTCACCCCTCCACTTT. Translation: CASSPVDSRSPLHF.

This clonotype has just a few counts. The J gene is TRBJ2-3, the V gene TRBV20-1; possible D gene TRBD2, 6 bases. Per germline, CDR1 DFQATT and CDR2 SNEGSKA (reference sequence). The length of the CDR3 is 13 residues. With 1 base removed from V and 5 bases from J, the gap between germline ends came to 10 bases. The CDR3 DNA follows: TGCAGTGCTAGAGCCTCGGGGGTAGATACGCAGTATTTT. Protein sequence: CSARASGVDTQYF.

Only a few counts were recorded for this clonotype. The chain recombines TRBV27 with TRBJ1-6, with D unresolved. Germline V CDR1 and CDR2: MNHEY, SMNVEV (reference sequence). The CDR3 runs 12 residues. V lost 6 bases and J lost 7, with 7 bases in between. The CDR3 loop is CASRALNSPLHF. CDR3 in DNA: TGTGCCAGCAGGGCGTTAAATTCACCCCTCCACTTT.

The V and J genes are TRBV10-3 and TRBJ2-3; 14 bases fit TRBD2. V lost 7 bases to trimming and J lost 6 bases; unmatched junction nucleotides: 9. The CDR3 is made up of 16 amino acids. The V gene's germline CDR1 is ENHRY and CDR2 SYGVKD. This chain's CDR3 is CAINPGLAGVTDTQYF. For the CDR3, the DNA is TGTGCCATCAACCCGGGACTAGCGGGAGTTACTGATACGCAGTATTTT.

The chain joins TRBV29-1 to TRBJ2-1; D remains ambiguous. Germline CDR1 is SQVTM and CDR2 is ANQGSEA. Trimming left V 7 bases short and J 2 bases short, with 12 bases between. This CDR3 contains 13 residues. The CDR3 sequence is CSEIAHAYNEQFF. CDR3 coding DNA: TGCAGCGAAATAGCCCACGCCTACAATGAGCAGTTCTTC.

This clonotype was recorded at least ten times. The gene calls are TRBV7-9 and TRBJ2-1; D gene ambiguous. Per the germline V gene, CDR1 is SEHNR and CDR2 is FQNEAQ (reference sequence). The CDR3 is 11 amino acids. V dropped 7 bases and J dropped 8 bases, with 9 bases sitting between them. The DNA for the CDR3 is TGTGCCAGCACGTCAAGCCATGAGCAGTTCTTC. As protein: CASTSSHEQFF. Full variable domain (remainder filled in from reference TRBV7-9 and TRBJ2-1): DTGVSQNPRHKITKRGQNVTFRCDPISEHNRLYWYRQTLGQGPEFLTYFQNEAQLEKSRLLSDRFSAERPKGSFSTLEIQRTEQGDSAMYLCASTSSHEQFFGPGTRLTVL.

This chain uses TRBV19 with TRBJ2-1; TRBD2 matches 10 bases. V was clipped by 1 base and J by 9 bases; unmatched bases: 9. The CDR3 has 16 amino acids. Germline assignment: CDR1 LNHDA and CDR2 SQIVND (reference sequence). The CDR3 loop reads CASSIAGSGRSGEQFF. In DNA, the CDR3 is TGTGCCAGTAGTATAGCGGGTAGCGGGAGGTCGGGTGAGCAGTTCTTC.

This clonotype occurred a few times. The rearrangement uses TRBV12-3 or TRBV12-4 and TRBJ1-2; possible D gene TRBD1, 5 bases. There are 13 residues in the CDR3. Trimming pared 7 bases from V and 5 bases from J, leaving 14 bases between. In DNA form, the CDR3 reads TGTGCCAGCACCGGCCTCGACAGATATGGCTACACCTTC. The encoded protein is CASTGLDRYGYTF.

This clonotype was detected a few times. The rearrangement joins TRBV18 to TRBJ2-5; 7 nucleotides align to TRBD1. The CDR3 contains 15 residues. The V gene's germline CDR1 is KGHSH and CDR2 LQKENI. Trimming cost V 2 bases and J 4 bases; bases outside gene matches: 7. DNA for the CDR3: TGTGCCAGCTCACCAGCAAGGGGGCGCCGAGAGACCCAGTACTTC. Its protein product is CASSPARGRRETQYF.